This T cell receptor (beta chain) was sequenced in a study of blood T cell repertoires in COVID-19. At the level of the study: Material from acute and convalescent COVID-19 was sourced from the United States, Italy and Spain. Sources were T cells, B-cell-depleted T cells, or PBMCs; the material itself was cDNA or gDNA.

Authors' analysis steps: Counts of nucleated cells, estimated from reference gene primer amplification, were obtained. Clones were read by immunoSEQ multiplex PCR, and TCRdb kept only the in-frame ones, dropping some. The V and J calls and clone size come from that table; D and trimming were worked out from the DNA. The sample lists 250,000 to 300,000 clones, 65% to 90% seen once, with around 3% in the top ten. The CDR3 contains 14 residues. The V gene lost 8 bases and the J gene lost 0 bases, with 16 bases spanning the gap. Germline V gene sequence: CDR1 SQVTM, CDR2 ANQGSEA. The TCR originated in a woman aged 55 to 70 with active or convalescent COVID-19. The chain recombines TRBV29-1 with TRBJ1-2; D not certain. Sequenced input: peripheral blood. CDR3 DNA: TGCAGCTCAAGTAGTGGGAGGGCTAACTATGGCTACACCTTC. Its protein product is CSSSSGRANYGYTF. The full variable domain, in which reference TRBV29-1 and TRBJ1-2 provide the parts outside the CDR3, is SAVISQKPSRDICQRGTSLTIQCQVDSQVTMMFWYRQQPGQSLTLIATANQGSEATYESGFVIDKFPISRPNLTFSTLTVSNMSPEDSSIYLCSSSSGRANYGYTFGSGTRLTVV.